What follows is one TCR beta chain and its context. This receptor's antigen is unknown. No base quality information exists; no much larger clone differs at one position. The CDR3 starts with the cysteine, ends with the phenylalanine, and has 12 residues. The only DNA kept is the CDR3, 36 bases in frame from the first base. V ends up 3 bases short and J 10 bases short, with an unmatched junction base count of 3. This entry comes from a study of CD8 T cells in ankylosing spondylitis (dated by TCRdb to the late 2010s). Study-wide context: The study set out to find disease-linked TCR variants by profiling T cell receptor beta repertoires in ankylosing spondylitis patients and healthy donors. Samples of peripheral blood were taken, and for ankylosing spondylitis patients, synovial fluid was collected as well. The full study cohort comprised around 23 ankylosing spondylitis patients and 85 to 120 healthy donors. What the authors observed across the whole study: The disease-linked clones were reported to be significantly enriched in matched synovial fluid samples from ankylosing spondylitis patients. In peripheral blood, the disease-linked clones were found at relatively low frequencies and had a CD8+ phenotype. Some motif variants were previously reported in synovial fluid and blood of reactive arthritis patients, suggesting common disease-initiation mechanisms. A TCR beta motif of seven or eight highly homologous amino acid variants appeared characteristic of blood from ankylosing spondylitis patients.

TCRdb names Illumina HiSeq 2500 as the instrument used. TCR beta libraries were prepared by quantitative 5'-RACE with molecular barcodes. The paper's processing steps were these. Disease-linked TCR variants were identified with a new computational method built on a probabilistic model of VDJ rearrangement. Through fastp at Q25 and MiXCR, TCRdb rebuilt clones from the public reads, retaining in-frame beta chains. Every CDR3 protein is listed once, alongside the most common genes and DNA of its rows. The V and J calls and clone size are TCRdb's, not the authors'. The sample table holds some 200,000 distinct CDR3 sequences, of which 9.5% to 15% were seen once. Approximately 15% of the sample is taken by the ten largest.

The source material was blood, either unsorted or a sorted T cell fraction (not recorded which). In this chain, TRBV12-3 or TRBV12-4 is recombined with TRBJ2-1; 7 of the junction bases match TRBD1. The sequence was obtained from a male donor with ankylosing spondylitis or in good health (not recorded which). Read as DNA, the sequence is TGTGCCAGCAGTTTCCCGGGACAGGAGCAGTTCTTC. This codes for CASSFPGQEQFF.